Sequencing of this T cell receptor beta chain was carried out in a study of blood T cell repertoires in COVID-19 (dated by TCRdb to about 2020). Regarding the study in general: Samples covering the acute and convalescent phases of COVID-19 were provided by collaborators in the United States, Italy and Spain. The prospective study material was composed of cDNA or gDNA derived from T cells, B-cell-depleted T cells, or PBMCs. The dataset comprised deeply sampled blood TCRbeta repertoires from subjects exposed to, actively infected with, or recovered from COVID-19. The repertoires were released in a freely available public database meant as a resource for research on the immune response to SARS-CoV-2. Samples came from the ongoing ImmuneRACE study (first 160 participants) plus 1,254 subjects from 6 global collaborators. A de-identified subject ID, COVID-19 status, age in years and sex were almost always included in the sample metadata. Where available, HLA class I and class II types were taken from metadata supplied by the sample provider and were not determined by assay-based typing. The full study reports these points: How much clinical and demographic metadata was included differed by source and by participant, and the metadata was provided uncurated.

Collaborating institutions collected whole blood in K2EDTA tubes following their own protocols. For TCRbeta analysis, collaborator samples were shipped as frozen whole blood, as isolated PBMCs, or as DNA extracted from either sample type. TCRbeta CDR3 regions were amplified from genomic DNA using the immunoSEQ Assay, a bias-controlled multiplex PCR. The original pipeline was this. Nucleated cell counts per sample were estimated from amplification of reference gene primers within the assay. To quantify the absolute abundance of each unique TCRbeta CDR3 rearrangement, sequence reads were collapsed and filtered. Productive Simpson clonality was computed per sample as the square root of Simpson's diversity index over productive rearrangements. This is the immuneACCESS table as TCRdb keeps it, with only in-frame sequences that have V and J called. A part of the clones is gone; compared with another copy, unresolved V genes explain less than half, and the rest is unexplained. That table gives V, J and clone size, and the DNA gave D and trimming. The sample includes under 350,000 clones, with roughly 85% observed a single time. Roughly 15% of the sample belongs to the ten largest clones.

A remark on this clone: No antigen is known for it. One base away there is no much larger clone; base qualities are not given.

The CDR3 holds 16 amino acids from the cysteine to the phenylalanine. The kept DNA is CDR3 alone, 48 bases in frame from the first base. The germline V end is reduced by 3 bases and the J end by 2 bases; junction bases left unmatched: 5. The germline V gene yields MGHRA for CDR1 and YSYEKL for CDR2. The V and J genes are TRBV4-1 and TRBJ1-5; 9 bases in the junction line up with TRBD1. The receptor was isolated from a human donor in a cohort sampled during active COVID-19. The sequenced material came from peripheral blood. The CDR3 has the sequence CASSHRTGDGNQPQHF. The sequenced DNA: TGCGCCAGCAGCCATAGGACAGGGGACGGCAATCAGCCCCAGCATTTT.